Presented here are 2 T cell receptor beta chains from one specimen sequenced in a study of cytomegalovirus exposure and HLA in healthy donors. The PCR was carried out with 60 Vbeta primers and 13 Jbeta primers. This table comes from immunoSEQ multiplex PCR, and its TCRdb copy is limited to in-frame clones, with some not included. The data contain 230,000 or so clones, around 90% of them singletons. The sequenced sample consisted of PBMCs. The source of these receptors is a girl under 10 years old in good health and CMV-seronegative.

This clone was seen just once. The chain joins TRBV7-8 to TRBJ2-2; 9 nucleotides align to TRBD2. After removal of 5 bases from V and 6 bases from J, the junction contained 16 bases not matched to a gene. Looked up from germline, CDR1 is SGHVS and CDR2 is FQNEAQ. The CDR3 extends over 18 amino acids. CDR3 in amino acids: CASSPRFSSGRPPGELFF. The CDR3 DNA reads TGTGCCAGCAGCCCCCGGTTTTCCAGCGGGAGGCCCCCCGGGGAGCTGTTTTTT.

This chain links TRBV2 with TRBJ2-1, with 9 bases lining up with TRBD2. Unmatched junction bases numbered 10, after V lost 7 bases and J lost 6 bases. The CDR3 is made up of 15 amino acids. Germline-derived CDR1 and CDR2 are SNHLY and FYNNEI. The CDR3 loop reads CASTMELAGLNEQFF. The CDR3 DNA is TGTGCCAGCACAATGGAACTAGCGGGTCTCAATGAGCAGTTCTTC.